The 24 T cell receptor beta chains given below trace back to one sample, sequenced in a study of T cells after yellow fever vaccination. TCRdb re-derived calls from the 5' RACE reads in MiXCR, one entry per CDR3 protein. The table includes some 300,000 distinct CDR3 sequences, 8.7% detected once. The source material was CD4+ T cells sorted from PBMCs, sampled 5 days after the yellow fever booster vaccination. The receptor source for this set is a man aged 18 to 29 who received the YFV17D yellow fever vaccine.

The chain couples TRBV5-1 to TRBJ2-5, with 9 bases identical to TRBD2. This CDR3 region has 16 residues. Unmatched junction bases numbered 5, after V lost 0 bases and J lost 2 bases. CDR1 is SGHRS, CDR2 YFSETQ, per germline. The CDR3 DNA follows: TGCGCCAGCAGCTTGGGGGCTAGCGGGAATCAAGAGACCCAGTACTTC. Translated, it gives CASSLGASGNQETQYF.

The J gene is TRBJ2-5, the V gene TRBV12-3 or TRBV12-4; 9 bases fit TRBD1. The ends lost 3 bases at V and 7 bases at J; junction bases unmatched: 6. The CDR3 is made up of 14 amino acids. The CDR3 region has the DNA TGTGCCAGCAGTTTCCGGACAGGGGCGGGGACCCAGTACTTC. Amino acid sequence: CASSFRTGAGTQYF.

This clonotype was seen once. The chain uses TRBV6-5 and TRBJ2-7; no clear D. The CDR3 is 13 residues long. The V and J ends lost 8 bases and 3 bases respectively, with 14 bases between them. Germline V CDR1 and CDR2: MNHEY, SVGAGI. This CDR3 reads CASATSKGYEQYF. The CDR3, as DNA: TGTGCCAGCGCGACATCCAAGGGCTACGAGCAGTACTTC.

This clonotype was seen at least ten times. The chain employs TRBV7-8 and TRBJ1-2; 11 positions match TRBD1. The germline V gene has CDR1 SGHVS and CDR2 FQNEAQ. Trimming took 2 bases from V and 8 from J; bases not matched to a gene: 7. This CDR3 has 15 amino acids. The CDR3 loop is CASSLQPGTGGGYTF. The CDR3 DNA sequence: TGTGCCAGCAGCTTACAGCCGGGGACAGGGGGGGGCTACACCTTC.

This sequence joins TRBV25-1 and TRBJ2-3, with no clear D. The CDR3 consists of 13 residues. From germline, CDR1 is MGHDK and CDR2 SYGVNS. Trimming left V 0 bases short and J 5 bases short, with 6 bases between. The CDR3 coding sequence is TGTGCCAGCAGTGAATATTACGTAGATACGCAGTATTTT. This codes for CASSEYYVDTQYF.

The rearrangement uses TRBV6-2 or TRBV6-3 and TRBJ1-1; 10 nucleotides match TRBD1. Germline CDR1 and CDR2: MNHEY and SVGEGT. V lost 4 bases to trimming and J lost 6 bases; unmatched junction nucleotides: 8. This CDR3 has 15 residues. The CDR3 region is CASSSRDRGIAEAFF. The CDR3 DNA follows: TGTGCCAGCAGTTCCCGGGACAGGGGTATCGCTGAAGCTTTCTTT.

The rearrangement joins TRBV4-1 to TRBJ2-6; no firm D call. V was trimmed by 1 base and J by 0 bases, leaving 10 bases between them. The CDR3 covers 17 residues. Germline values: CDR1 MGHRA, CDR2 YSYEKL. The CDR3 protein is CASSQGAFPSGANVLTF. The CDR3 DNA reads as TGCGCCAGCAGCCAAGGTGCATTCCCCTCTGGGGCCAACGTCCTGACTTTC.

This clonotype was found a few times. The V call is TRBV5-1, the J call TRBJ2-1; TRBD2 agrees at 14 bases. The junction had 6 bases not matched to a gene; V was cut back by 4 bases and J by 6 bases. CDR3 size: 16 residues. Germline values: CDR1 SGHRS, CDR2 YFSETQ. CDR3 sequence (DNA): TGCGCCAGCAGCCCTACCGGGACTAGCGGGGGCAATGAGCAGTTCTTC. Amino acid sequence: CASSPTGTSGGNEQFF.

V is TRBV5-6 and J is TRBJ2-2; 8 bases align to TRBD1. Germline-derived CDR1 and CDR2 are SGHDT and YYEEEE. V was pared by 4 bases and J by 3 bases, with 8 bases of the junction left unmatched. The CDR3 covers 16 residues. Here the CDR3 reads CASSLPTGVDTGELFF. The CDR3 nucleotides are TGTGCCAGCAGCCTACCGACAGGGGTTGACACCGGGGAGCTGTTTTTT.

This clonotype was detected a few times. The J gene is TRBJ2-2, the V gene TRBV28; 9 bases are shared with TRBD1. V lost 6 bases to trimming and J lost 9 bases; unmatched junction nucleotides: 17. The CDR3 extends over 17 amino acids. Germline CDR1 MDHEN, CDR2 SYDVKM. CDR3 residues: CASSPDPHRTGERELFF. For the CDR3, the DNA is TGTGCCAGCAGCCCCGACCCGCACCGGACAGGGGAGAGGGAGCTGTTTTTT.

The chain joins TRBV5-1 to TRBJ2-1, with unresolved D. This CDR3 has 14 amino acids. Looked up from germline, CDR1 is SGHRS and CDR2 is YFSETQ. Trimming left V 0 bases short and J 6 bases short, with 10 bases between. DNA of the CDR3: TGCGCCAGCAGCTTGGGGGTCCTATTCAATGAGCAGTTCTTC. Protein: CASSLGVLFNEQFF.

The J gene is TRBJ1-2, the V gene TRBV10-3; unclear D gene. The CDR3 is 13 amino acids. V was pared by 10 bases and J by 8 bases, with 20 bases between. The germline gives CDR1 ENHRY, CDR2 SYGVKD. The CDR3 spells CATTLEKALGYTF. The CDR3 DNA reads TGTGCCACCACGCTCGAGAAAGCCTTAGGCTACACCTTC.

This clonotype showed up many times. The CDR3, as DNA: TGTGCCAGCAAGGGGGGTAACTACGAGCAGTACTTC. The encoded protein is CASKGGNYEQYF. This sequence joins TRBV6-1 and TRBJ2-7, with D possibly called TRBD1 or TRBD2 (6 bases each). Trimming shortened V by 7 bases and J by 3 bases, and 10 bases separated the two germline ends. Germline V gives CDR1 MNHNS, CDR2 SASEGT. The CDR3 loop spans 12 amino acids.

The chain has TRBV7-2 and TRBJ1-6; 9 nucleotides align to TRBD1. Trimming took 4 bases from V and 10 from J; bases not matched to a gene: 14. The length of the CDR3 is 17 residues. Looked up from germline, CDR1 is SGHTA and CDR2 is FQGNSA. Here the CDR3 reads CASSSASGTGWGSPLHF. As DNA, the CDR3 is TGTGCCAGCAGCTCAGCCTCCGGGACAGGGTGGGGATCACCCCTCCACTTT.

This clonotype was detected only a few times. The J gene is TRBJ1-2, the V gene TRBV20-1; tentative D call: TRBD1 (6 bases). CDR3 length: 12 residues. Germline V CDR1 and CDR2: DFQATT, SNEGSKA (reference sequence). Trimming took off 6 bases at V and 4 bases at J, with 12 bases between the two ends. The CDR3 DNA reads as TGCAGTGCGCACCAGGGGACCTATGGCTACACCTTC. It codes for CSAHQGTYGYTF.

This chain joins TRBV2 and TRBJ2-5; TRBD1 is a possible D gene (6 bases). The CDR3 covers 13 residues. CDR1 and CDR2 from the germline V gene are SNHLY and FYNNEI. The V end lost 7 bases, the J end lost 2 bases, and 11 bases lay between the germline ends. CDR3 sequence (DNA): TGTGCCAGCATAGGACAGCTACAAGAGACCCAGTACTTC. Translated: CASIGQLQETQYF.

This clonotype was seen repeatedly, ten times or more. The rearrangement uses TRBV29-1 and TRBJ2-1; D is possibly TRBD2 (5 bases). Looked up from germline, CDR1 is SQVTM and CDR2 is ANQGSEA. This CDR3 has 14 residues. With 4 bases removed from V and 6 bases from J, the gap between germline ends came to 16 bases. CDR3 nucleotides: TGCAGCGTTGCAAAGGCCCCCGAGGGCAATGAGCAGTTCTTC. As protein: CSVAKAPEGNEQFF.

The rearrangement joins TRBV6-2 or TRBV6-3 to TRBJ1-5; TRBD1 agrees at 9 bases. This CDR3 comprises 18 residues. Germline V CDR1 and CDR2: MNHEY, SVGEGT. The V and J ends lost 2 bases and 0 bases, in that order; junction bases with no gene match: 8. The CDR3 sequence is CASSYNGDRGYSNQPQHF. Here the CDR3 DNA reads TGTGCCAGCAGTTACAACGGCGACAGGGGGTATAGCAATCAGCCCCAGCATTTT.

Only a few counts were recorded for this clonotype. The chain combines TRBV6-5 with TRBJ2-1, with D perhaps TRBD1 (6 bases). There are 15 residues in the CDR3. Trimming removed 0 bases from V and 3 bases from J, with 9 bases in between. Germline lookup yields CDR1 MNHEY and CDR2 SVGAGI. The CDR3 nucleotides read TGTGCCAGCAGTTACTCGCACAGGGTCTACAATGAGCAGTTCTTC. Protein: CASSYSHRVYNEQFF.

The J gene is TRBJ2-7, the V gene TRBV11-2; D unclear. This CDR3 region has 15 residues. CDR1 SGHAT and CDR2 FQNNGV come from the germline V gene. V lost 4 bases and J lost 3, with 16 bases in between. The CDR3 is CASSSNSGPGYEQYV. The CDR3 DNA reads TGTGCCAGCAGCTCAAATTCTGGACCTGGCTACGAGCAGTACGTC.

V usage is TRBV14 and J usage is TRBJ1-1, with a possible D match to TRBD1 (5 bases). This CDR3 spans 13 amino acids. CDR1 is SGHDN, CDR2 FVKESK, per germline. Between the trimmed V and J ends, which lost 4 bases and 5 bases, there was a span of 11 bases. The CDR3 here is CASSPRGRTEAFF. CDR3 bases: TGTGCCAGCAGCCCTAGGGGACGGACTGAAGCTTTCTTT.

This clonotype was counted a few times. The chain carries TRBV7-2 and TRBJ2-3, with D unclear. The CDR3 is 13 residues long. The germline V and J ends were trimmed by 1 base and 6 bases, with 8 bases remaining between them. The germline V gene has CDR1 SGHTA and CDR2 FQGNSA. CDR3 DNA sequence: TGTGCCAGCAGCTTAGGTAAACGGGATACGCAGTATTTT. Amino acid sequence: CASSLGKRDTQYF.

There are a few counts of this clonotype. This CDR3 reads CALAGVYGYTF. As DNA, the CDR3 is TGTGCTTTGGCAGGGGTATATGGCTACACCTTC. This rearrangement joins TRBV30 to TRBJ1-2; tentatively, D is TRBD1 (6 bases). This CDR3 has 11 amino acids. Germline V gene sequence: CDR1 GTSNPN, CDR2 SVGIG (reference sequence). Filled out from reference TRBV30 and TRBJ1-2, the complete variable domain reads SQTIHQWPATLVQPVGSPLSLECTVEGTSNPNLYWYRQAAGRGLQLLFYSVGIGQISSEVPQNLSASRPQDRQFILSSKKLLLSDSGFYLCALAGVYGYTFGSGTRLTVV.

This clonotype was found many times. This chain connects TRBV18 to TRBJ2-3; 9 bases agree with TRBD2. V was clipped by 3 bases and J by 3 bases; unmatched bases: 7. The CDR3 runs 16 residues. Germline V CDR1 and CDR2: KGHSH, LQKENI. The CDR3 here is CASSPRGGAETDTQYF. The CDR3 DNA is TGTGCCAGCTCACCGCGGGGGGGCGCCGAGACAGATACGCAGTATTTT.